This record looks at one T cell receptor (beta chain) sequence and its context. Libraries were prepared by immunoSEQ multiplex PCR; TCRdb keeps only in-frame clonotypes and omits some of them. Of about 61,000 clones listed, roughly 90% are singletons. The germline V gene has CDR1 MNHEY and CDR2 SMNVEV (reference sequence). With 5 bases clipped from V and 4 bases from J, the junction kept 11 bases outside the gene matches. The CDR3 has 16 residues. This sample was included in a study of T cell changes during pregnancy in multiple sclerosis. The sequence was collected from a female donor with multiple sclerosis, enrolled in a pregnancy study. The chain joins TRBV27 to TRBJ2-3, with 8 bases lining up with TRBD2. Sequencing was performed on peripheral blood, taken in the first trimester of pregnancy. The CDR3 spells CASSPAAGEVADTQYF. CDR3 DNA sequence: TGTGCCAGCAGTCCTGCAGCGGGAGAGGTCGCAGATACGCAGTATTTT.